A selection of T cell receptor beta chains follows, all from one sample in a study of fetal regulatory T cell absence and autoimmunity. Here immunoSEQ multiplex PCR was the method, and the copy in TCRdb shows in-frame clones only, minus some. The sample records approximately 94,000 clones, 72% being singletons. The sample consisted of pancreas tissue. All receptors come from a male donor with IPEX syndrome. The CDR3 runs from the conserved cysteine through the conserved F or W. Each record gives: J gene, D gene, clone size, V gene, CDR3 DNA, CDR3 protein. D genes are given only for firm matches. The size field is filled for only some rows; it gives once, few, many or a size class.

j_gene: TRBJ2-7
d_gene: TRBD1
abundance: .
v_gene: TRBV27
CDR3nt: TGTGCCAGCAGCCCGGACAGGGGAGGTTACGAGCAGTACTTC
CDR3aa: CASSPDRGGYEQYF

j_gene: TRBJ2-7
d_gene: TRBD2
abundance: once
v_gene: TRBV6-5
CDR3nt: TGTGCCAGCACCCCTGGACTAGCGGGGTTCTACGAGCAGTACTTC
CDR3aa: CASTPGLAGFYEQYF

j_gene: TRBJ1-2
d_gene: .
abundance: .
v_gene: TRBV5-6
CDR3nt: TGTGCCAGCAGCCAGGGACTTCCTTATATGGTTTTCTATGGCTACACCTTC
CDR3aa: CASSQGLPYMVFYGYTF

j_gene: TRBJ2-5
d_gene: TRBD2
abundance: .
v_gene: TRBV11-3
CDR3nt: TGTGCCAGCAGCCCATTTCCCCTTGGGGGGGGCCAAGAGACCCAGTACTTC
CDR3aa: CASSPFPLGGGQETQYF

j_gene: TRBJ1-2
d_gene: .
abundance: few
v_gene: TRBV30
CDR3nt: TGTGCCGTCGATGGCTACACCTTC
CDR3aa: CAVDGYTF

j_gene: TRBJ2-3
d_gene: TRBD1
abundance: .
v_gene: TRBV4-1
CDR3nt: TGCGCCAGCAGCCAAGATGGGGACAGGTTCACAGATACGCAGTATTTT
CDR3aa: CASSQDGDRFTDTQYF

j_gene: TRBJ2-3
d_gene: TRBD2
abundance: .
v_gene: TRBV7-6
CDR3nt: TGTGCCAGCAGCTTGGGCGGGAGGGCCGCAGATACGCAGTATTTT
CDR3aa: CASSLGGRAADTQYF

j_gene: TRBJ1-5
d_gene: TRBD1
abundance: .
v_gene: TRBV7-8
CDR3nt: TGTGCCAGCAGCCGCAACCAGGGGGCAGGCAATCAGCCCCAGCATTTT
CDR3aa: CASSRNQGAGNQPQHF

j_gene: TRBJ1-2
d_gene: .
abundance: .
v_gene: TRBV9
CDR3nt: TGTGCCAGCAGCGTAGGACACCCTAACTATGGCTACACCTTC
CDR3aa: CASSVGHPNYGYTF

j_gene: TRBJ2-3
d_gene: .
abundance: .
v_gene: TRBV7-2
CDR3nt: TGTGCCAGCAGCTTAGTAGGGGATAAGCAGTATTTT
CDR3aa: CASSLVGDKQYF

j_gene: TRBJ1-1
d_gene: TRBD1
abundance: few
v_gene: TRBV13
CDR3nt: TGTGCCAGCAGCCGGGACAGGGTTTTCGCTGAAGCTTTCTTT
CDR3aa: CASSRDRVFAEAFF

j_gene: TRBJ2-6
d_gene: TRBD2
abundance: once
v_gene: TRBV5-4
CDR3nt: TGTGCCAGCAGCCCGGGGGGGGTCAGGTGGAGCTCTGGGGCCAACGTCCTGACTTTC
CDR3aa: CASSPGGVRWSSGANVLTF

j_gene: TRBJ2-5
d_gene: .
abundance: .
v_gene: TRBV7-9
CDR3nt: TGTGCCAGCAGCCACCGGGCGTTGCAAGAGACCCAGTACTTC
CDR3aa: CASSHRALQETQYF

j_gene: TRBJ2-7
d_gene: .
abundance: .
v_gene: TRBV13
CDR3nt: TGTGCCAGCAGCTCGCAGGGTCGGAACGAGCAGTACTTC
CDR3aa: CASSSQGRNEQYF

j_gene: TRBJ2-7
d_gene: TRBD2
abundance: .
v_gene: TRBV9
CDR3nt: TGTGCCAGCAGCCCTAGCGGGAGTTTTTACGAGCAGTACTTC
CDR3aa: CASSPSGSFYEQYF

j_gene: TRBJ2-7
d_gene: TRBD2
abundance: few
v_gene: TRBV6-5
CDR3nt: TGTGCCAGCAGTTACTGGAGGGCGGGAGGGCCTTACGAGCAGTACTTC
CDR3aa: CASSYWRAGGPYEQYF

j_gene: TRBJ2-2
d_gene: TRBD2
abundance: .
v_gene: TRBV7-6
CDR3nt: TGTGCCAGCAGCTCCACTAGCGGGAGGAACACCGGGGAGCTGTTTTTT
CDR3aa: CASSSTSGRNTGELFF

j_gene: TRBJ2-7
d_gene: TRBD1
abundance: .
v_gene: TRBV5-5
CDR3nt: TGTGCCAGCACGGGACAGGGGATCCACGAGCAGTACTTC
CDR3aa: CASTGQGIHEQYF

j_gene: TRBJ2-3
d_gene: .
abundance: .
v_gene: TRBV12-5
CDR3nt: TGTGCTAGTGGTTTGAGAGGAGATACGCAGTATTTT
CDR3aa: CASGLRGDTQYF

j_gene: TRBJ2-5
d_gene: TRBD1
abundance: .
v_gene: TRBV10-1
CDR3nt: TGCGCCAGCAGTGTGTACAGGGGGCAAGAGACCCAGTACTTC
CDR3aa: CASSVYRGQETQYF

j_gene: TRBJ1-1
d_gene: .
abundance: .
v_gene: TRBV18
CDR3nt: TGTGCCAGCTCACGGTACAGGGTCACTGAAGCTTTCTTT
CDR3aa: CASSRYRVTEAFF

j_gene: TRBJ2-2
d_gene: .
abundance: .
v_gene: TRBV7-9
CDR3nt: TGTGCCAGCAGCTTAGAGTCACCCGGGGAGCTGTTTTTT
CDR3aa: CASSLESPGELFF

j_gene: TRBJ1-2
d_gene: TRBD1
abundance: .
v_gene: TRBV27
CDR3nt: TGTGCCAGCAGTTTAGGACAGGGCTCCTCAGGGGGCTACACCTTC
CDR3aa: CASSLGQGSSGGYTF

j_gene: TRBJ2-7
d_gene: TRBD1
abundance: .
v_gene: TRBV7-2
CDR3nt: TGTGCCAGCAGCTACCCGGGACAGGGAGCCTACGAGCAGTACTTC
CDR3aa: CASSYPGQGAYEQYF

j_gene: TRBJ2-7
d_gene: TRBD1
abundance: few
v_gene: TRBV2
CDR3nt: TGTGCCAACTCACAGGGGGCGTTCCACGAGCAGTACTTC
CDR3aa: CANSQGAFHEQYF

j_gene: TRBJ1-2
d_gene: TRBD1
abundance: .
v_gene: TRBV2
CDR3nt: TGTGCCAGCAGGGCGACAGGGGACTATGGCTACACCTTC
CDR3aa: CASRATGDYGYTF

j_gene: TRBJ2-1
d_gene: .
abundance: few
v_gene: TRBV11-2
CDR3nt: TGTGCCAGCAGCTTAGACTTTCCTGCCCACAATGAGCAGTTCTTC
CDR3aa: CASSLDFPAHNEQFF

j_gene: TRBJ2-1
d_gene: TRBD1
abundance: few
v_gene: TRBV19
CDR3nt: TGTGCCAGTAGCATGCGCAGGGGGAGATCCTACAATGAGCAGTTCTTC
CDR3aa: CASSMRRGRSYNEQFF

j_gene: TRBJ1-4
d_gene: .
abundance: .
v_gene: TRBV7-9
CDR3nt: TGTGCCAGCAGCTTGGGCGGCTGGGAAAAACTGTTTTTT
CDR3aa: CASSLGGWEKLFF

j_gene: TRBJ2-2
d_gene: .
abundance: .
v_gene: TRBV7-6
CDR3nt: TGTGCCAGCAGCTTATGGGGGAACACCGGGGAGCTGTTTTTT
CDR3aa: CASSLWGNTGELFF

j_gene: TRBJ1-2
d_gene: .
abundance: .
v_gene: TRBV9
CDR3nt: TGTGCCAGCAGCGTAGCTCCGGGAAGAGGCTACACCTTC
CDR3aa: CASSVAPGRGYTF

j_gene: TRBJ1-1
d_gene: .
abundance: .
v_gene: TRBV5-7
CDR3nt: TGTGCCAGCAGCTTGGTCGGCTGCACTGAAGCTTTCTTT
CDR3aa: CASSLVGCTEAFF

j_gene: TRBJ2-3
d_gene: TRBD2
abundance: .
v_gene: TRBV27
CDR3nt: TGTGCCAGCAGCGACCAAACCGGGACTAGCGCAGATACGCAGTATTTT
CDR3aa: CASSDQTGTSADTQYF

j_gene: TRBJ2-7
d_gene: TRBD1
abundance: .
v_gene: TRBV7-9
CDR3nt: TGTGCCAGCAGCATAAGCAGGGGGCGACCCTACTACGAGCAGTACTTC
CDR3aa: CASSISRGRPYYEQYF

j_gene: TRBJ1-2
d_gene: TRBD1
abundance: .
v_gene: TRBV6-6
CDR3nt: TGTGCCAGCAGTTACTCGACAGGGGGCTACACCTTC
CDR3aa: CASSYSTGGYTF

j_gene: TRBJ1-5
d_gene: TRBD1
abundance: .
v_gene: TRBV30
CDR3nt: TGTGCCTGGAGTGTCGGACAGGGAGGACACCAGCCCCAGCATTTT
CDR3aa: CAWSVGQGGHQPQHF

j_gene: TRBJ2-5
d_gene: .
abundance: few
v_gene: TRBV11-2
CDR3nt: TGTGCCAGCAGCTTCGGGGGTACCCAGTACTTC
CDR3aa: CASSFGGTQYF

j_gene: TRBJ1-1
d_gene: .
abundance: .
v_gene: TRBV30
CDR3nt: TGTGCCTGGAGTGTAGTCTCGAACACTGAAGCTTTCTTT
CDR3aa: CAWSVVSNTEAFF

j_gene: TRBJ2-2
d_gene: .
abundance: .
v_gene: TRBV6-1
CDR3nt: TGTGCCAGCACCACCCGCGGGCGGGGCACCGGGGAGCTGTTTTTT
CDR3aa: CASTTRGRGTGELFF

j_gene: TRBJ2-3
d_gene: TRBD2
abundance: .
v_gene: TRBV7-9
CDR3nt: TGTGCCAGCAGCTGGGGGGTAGCGGGAGGACGCACAGATACGCAGTATTTT
CDR3aa: CASSWGVAGGRTDTQYF

j_gene: TRBJ2-3
d_gene: TRBD2
abundance: .
v_gene: TRBV10-3
CDR3nt: TGTGCCATCAGTGCCGGGAGGGCCGGGACAGATACGCAGTATTTT
CDR3aa: CAISAGRAGTDTQYF

j_gene: TRBJ2-7
d_gene: .
abundance: few
v_gene: TRBV7-2
CDR3nt: TGTGCCAGCAGCCGAAAGGCCTACGAGCAGTACTTC
CDR3aa: CASSRKAYEQYF

j_gene: TRBJ2-5
d_gene: TRBD2
abundance: .
v_gene: TRBV5-1
CDR3nt: TGCGCCAGCAGCTTGGCGGGACTAGCACTCTCACGGACCCAGTACTTC
CDR3aa: CASSLAGLALSRTQYF

j_gene: TRBJ2-7
d_gene: TRBD2
abundance: .
v_gene: TRBV7-6
CDR3nt: TGTGCCAGCAGCTTACTAGCGGGAGGGTACGAGCAGTACTTC
CDR3aa: CASSLLAGGYEQYF

j_gene: TRBJ1-3
d_gene: .
abundance: .
v_gene: TRBV11-3
CDR3nt: TGTGCCAGCAGCTCCTCCAGGGGACTCTCTGGAAACACCATATATTTT
CDR3aa: CASSSSRGLSGNTIYF

j_gene: TRBJ2-5
d_gene: .
abundance: .
v_gene: TRBV5-1
CDR3nt: TGCGCCAGCAGCTTGGGTCCGCGGGCGCACCAAGAGACCCAGTACTTC
CDR3aa: CASSLGPRAHQETQYF

j_gene: TRBJ1-6
d_gene: TRBD1
abundance: .
v_gene: TRBV30
CDR3nt: TGTGCCTGGAGTCTCGTACAGGGGATTTCACCCCTCCACTTT
CDR3aa: CAWSLVQGISPLHF

j_gene: TRBJ2-2
d_gene: TRBD1
abundance: .
v_gene: TRBV27
CDR3nt: TGTGCCAGCAGATTCGGGGGACAGGCAGACACCGGGGAGCTGTTTTTT
CDR3aa: CASRFGGQADTGELFF

j_gene: TRBJ1-2
d_gene: .
abundance: few
v_gene: TRBV4-1
CDR3nt: TGCGCCAGCAGCCCATTTCCGGGGGAGGGCTACACCTTC
CDR3aa: CASSPFPGEGYTF

j_gene: TRBJ1-3
d_gene: .
abundance: .
v_gene: TRBV14
CDR3nt: TGTGCCAGCAGCCAAGGTTGGGGATACTCTGGAAACACCATATATTTT
CDR3aa: CASSQGWGYSGNTIYF

j_gene: TRBJ2-3
d_gene: .
abundance: .
v_gene: TRBV2
CDR3nt: TGTGCCAGTCTTTGGGGCACAGATACGCAGTATTTT
CDR3aa: CASLWGTDTQYF

j_gene: TRBJ1-6
d_gene: .
abundance: .
v_gene: TRBV6-7
CDR3nt: TGTGCCAGCAGTTACTCAGGTAGAAAGAAGTCCTATAATTCACCCCTCCACTTT
CDR3aa: CASSYSGRKKSYNSPLHF

j_gene: TRBJ2-1
d_gene: TRBD2
abundance: .
v_gene: TRBV5-6
CDR3nt: TGTGCCAGCAGCTCTAGCGGAACCTACAATGAGCAGTTCTTC
CDR3aa: CASSSSGTYNEQFF

j_gene: TRBJ2-7
d_gene: .
abundance: .
v_gene: TRBV10-2
CDR3nt: TGCGCCAGCAGTGAGGGGGGGCTGGGCTACGAGCAGTACTTC
CDR3aa: CASSEGGLGYEQYF

j_gene: TRBJ2-3
d_gene: .
abundance: .
v_gene: TRBV11-2
CDR3nt: TGTGCCAGCAGCTTAGATCTGCCCTATACGCAGTATTTT
CDR3aa: CASSLDLPYTQYF

j_gene: TRBJ1-5
d_gene: .
abundance: .
v_gene: TRBV13
CDR3nt: TGTGCCAGCAGCTTGGGACATAGCAATCAGCCCCAGCATTTT
CDR3aa: CASSLGHSNQPQHF

j_gene: TRBJ2-5
d_gene: TRBD2
abundance: .
v_gene: TRBV11-2
CDR3nt: TGTGCCAGCAGCTTAATCGGCGGGAGGGCCGAGACCCAGTACTTC
CDR3aa: CASSLIGGRAETQYF

j_gene: TRBJ1-2
d_gene: .
abundance: .
v_gene: TRBV7-9
CDR3nt: TGTGCCAGCAGCTTAGGGGAGGGTGGCTACACCTTC
CDR3aa: CASSLGEGGYTF

j_gene: TRBJ1-5
d_gene: .
abundance: .
v_gene: TRBV6-6
CDR3nt: TGTGCCAGCAGCCTCGCAGGCCGGGGGGGTCAGCCCCAGCATTTT
CDR3aa: CASSLAGRGGQPQHF